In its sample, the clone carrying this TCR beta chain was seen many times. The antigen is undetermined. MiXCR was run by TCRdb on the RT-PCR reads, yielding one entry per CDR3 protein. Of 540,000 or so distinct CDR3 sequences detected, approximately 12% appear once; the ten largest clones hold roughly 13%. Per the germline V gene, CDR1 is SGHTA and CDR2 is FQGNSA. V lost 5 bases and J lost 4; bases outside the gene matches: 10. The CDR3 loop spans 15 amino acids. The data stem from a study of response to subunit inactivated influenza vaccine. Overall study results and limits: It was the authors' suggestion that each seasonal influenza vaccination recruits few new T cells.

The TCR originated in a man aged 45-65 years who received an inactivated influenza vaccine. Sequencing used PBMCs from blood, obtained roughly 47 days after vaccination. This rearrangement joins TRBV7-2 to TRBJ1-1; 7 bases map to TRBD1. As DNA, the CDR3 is TGTGCCAGCAGCCGGGGACAGCTATTGGGCACTGAAGCTTTCTTT. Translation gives CASSRGQLLGTEAFF.